The next 8 T cell receptor beta chains were all read from a single sample in a study of T cell responses to AZD1222 COVID-19 vaccine. Assay: immunoSEQ multiplex PCR; the TCRdb copy retains only in-frame clones and omits some. This repertoire shows about 170,000 clones, 85% to 90% found once; its top ten account for 6.5% to 8.5%. The material was peripheral blood, obtained on day 0 of AZD1222 vaccination. The source of these receptors is an adult in good health.

The chain recombines TRBV5-1 with TRBJ1-5, with TRBD1 as a possible D gene (6 bases). The CDR3 covers 14 residues. V shed 4 bases and J shed 1 base, with 9 bases lying between them. Germline V gives CDR1 SGHRS, CDR2 YFSETQ. For the CDR3, the DNA is TGCGCCAGCAGCGCCGGACAGAGCAATCAGCCCCAGCATTTT. It specifies CASSAGQSNQPQHF.

The J gene is TRBJ1-2, the V gene TRBV11-2; tentative D call: TRBD1 (6 bases). The CDR3 extends over 13 amino acids. Germline V gene sequence: CDR1 SGHAT, CDR2 FQNNGV. Trimming removed 4 bases at V and 4 bases at J, with 10 bases between. CDR3 coding DNA: TGTGCCAGCAGCTCACAGGGCCCCTATGGCTACACCTTC. Amino acid sequence: CASSSQGPYGYTF. The full variable domain, in which reference TRBV11-2 and TRBJ1-2 provide the parts outside the CDR3, is EAGVAQSPRYKIIEKRQSVAFWCNPISGHATLYWYQQILGQGPKLLIQFQNNGVVDDSQLPKDRFSAERLKGVDSTLKIQPAKLEDSAVYLCASSSQGPYGYTFGSGTRLTVV.

V gene TRBV29-1 combines with J gene TRBJ2-1; TRBD2 matches 16 bases. V lost 7 bases and J lost 7; bases outside the gene matches: 7. Germline assignment: CDR1 SQVTM and CDR2 ANQGSEA. This CDR3 has 15 residues. The CDR3 loop reads CSAGTSGGVGNEQFF. The DNA for the CDR3 is TGCAGCGCCGGGACTAGCGGGGGGGTAGGGAATGAGCAGTTCTTC.

CDR3 nucleotide sequence: TGTGCCAGCAGCTTGGGGGAGAGGCGGTATGGCTACACCTTC. Translated, it gives CASSLGERRYGYTF. V is TRBV5-4 and J is TRBJ1-2, with unresolved D. V was pared by 0 bases and J by 5 bases, with 11 bases between. From germline, CDR1 is SGHNT and CDR2 YYREEE (reference sequence). This CDR3 is built from 14 residues. The full variable domain, in which reference TRBV5-4 and TRBJ1-2 provide the parts outside the CDR3, is ETGVTQSPTHLIKTRGQQVTLRCSSQSGHNTVSWYQQALGQGPQFIFQYYREEENGRGNFPPRFSGLQFPNYSSELNVNALELDDSALYLCASSLGERRYGYTFGSGTRLTVV.

This clone was seen just once. The gene calls are TRBV5-4 and TRBJ2-5; TRBD2 matches at 8 bases. Looked up from germline, CDR1 is SGHNT and CDR2 is YYREEE (reference sequence). The CDR3 has 16 residues. The CDR3 sequence: CPPRPPGLGGGGAQYF. Here the CDR3 DNA reads TGTCCCCCCCGCCCCCCGGGACTCGGGGGGGGCGGGGCCCAGTACTTC.

The V call is TRBV19, the J call TRBJ1-4, with a weak D call TRBD1 (5 bases). V gave up 4 bases and J gave up 10 bases, with 10 bases separating them. The CDR3 spans 12 residues. CDR1 is LNHDA and CDR2 is SQIVND in the germline V gene (reference sequence). CDR3 loop: CASSSPGTKLFF. CDR3 DNA sequence: TGTGCCAGTAGTAGCCCCGGGACAAAACTGTTTTTT.

The chain couples TRBV27 to TRBJ1-1; D remains unclear. Germline CDR1 is MNHEY and CDR2 is SMNVEV (reference sequence). The germline V and J ends were trimmed by 2 bases and 3 bases, with 16 bases remaining between them. The CDR3 consists of 16 residues. CDR3 amino acids: CASSLQMIRRDTEAFF. For the CDR3, the DNA is TGTGCCAGCAGTTTACAAATGATACGACGGGACACTGAAGCTTTCTTT.

The rearrangement joins TRBV10-3 to TRBJ1-2; 7 nucleotides match TRBD1. V shed 2 bases and J 6 bases; nucleotides not matched to a gene: 0. Germline values: CDR1 ENHRY, CDR2 SYGVKD. CDR3 size: 12 residues. The CDR3 spells CAISETGDGYTF. The DNA of the CDR3 is TGTGCCATCAGTGAGACAGGGGATGGCTACACCTTC.